This T cell receptor (beta chain) was recovered during a study of T-cell memory formation after mild COVID-19. This clonotype showed up many times. Per the germline V gene, CDR1 is SGHTA and CDR2 is FQGNSA. J gave up 3 bases and V 5 bases, and 5 bases lay outside the gene matches. The CDR3 sequence is 15 residues long. TCRdb reprocessed the 5' RACE reads via MiXCR and lists one record per CDR3 protein. Among roughly 150,000 distinct CDR3 sequences listed, 10% to 15% were seen once. Sequencing was carried out using PBMCs or a T cell subset sorted from them (not recorded which). The chain joins TRBV7-2 to TRBJ2-1, with 9 bases fitting TRBD1. The clonotype was recovered from a man younger than 35 who had mild COVID-19 (a few samples of this study predate the infection). Cell type and time point are not known. CDR3 DNA: TGTGCCAGCAGCACGGGACAGGGTAACTACAATGAGCAGTTCTTC. Translation: CASSTGQGNYNEQFF.